This TCR beta chain is drawn from a study of vaccination and CD4 T cells after COVID-19. Study summary: Overlapping spike pools from SARS-CoV-2 and HCoV-NL63, HCoV-OC43 and HCoV-229E served as culture stimuli. Study-level findings and limits: Spike mono-reactivity held for 304 of 307 vaccine-specific clones in convalescent patients.

This clonotype was found a few times. Antigen: not known. The Oncomine TCR Beta short-read assay sequenced DNA from cultured CD4+ T cells. The source of extracted genomic DNA was cultured CD4+ T cells. TCRdb re-analysed the PCR reads in MiXCR, keeping a single row per CDR3 protein. The sample contains about 12,000 distinct CDR3 sequences, 37% of which appear only once. The V and J ends lost 8 bases and 4 bases respectively, with 8 bases between them. CDR3 size: 11 residues. Germline CDR1 reads MNHEY; CDR2 reads SVGEGT. Treatment here: roughly nine-day PBMC culture with coronavirus spike peptide pools or control peptides (ViraFEST assay). During the years 2011-2018, before the COVID-19 pandemic, the unexposed donor's CD4+ T cells were collected. Expanded clonotypes were found by TCR sequencing after peptide-pool stimulation (ViraFEST). Each well received some 2.1 million PBMCs, cultured with roughly 9.5 IU/ml IL-2 and 10 ug/ml peptide pools.

The chain recombines TRBV6-2 or TRBV6-3 with TRBJ1-1, with a tentative D call TRBD1 (5 bases). Sequencing was done on a sample of CD4+ T cells from blood, cultured in vitro. The sequence was obtained from a human donor in good health. The CDR3 loop reads CASVQGTEAFF. CDR3 nucleotide sequence: TGTGCCAGCGTTCAGGGCACTGAAGCTTTCTTT.